The 32 T cell receptor beta chains reported below all come from one sample, sequenced in a study of identical twins. MiXCR, run by TCRdb on the 5' RACE reads, gives a single entry per CDR3 protein. The sample includes around 480,000 distinct CDR3 sequences, around 15% of them seen just once. The data were also submitted as part of a second study, on yellow fever vaccine responses in identical twins.

Sequenced: CD4+ T cells sorted from blood. The receptors originated from a woman aged 18-29 years in good health.

V gene TRBV28 combines with J gene TRBJ1-2; D may be TRBD1 (5 bases). Germline V gene lookup returns CDR1 MDHEN and CDR2 SYDVKM. This CDR3 comprises 13 residues. V was cut by 6 bases and J by 4 bases, with 12 bases left in between. The CDR3 loop is CASSTSGVYGYTF. CDR3 DNA: TGTGCCAGCAGCACCTCGGGGGTCTATGGCTACACCTTC.

This chain connects TRBV6-5 to TRBJ2-7; D perhaps matches TRBD2 (5 bases). The germline gives CDR1 MNHEY, CDR2 SVGAGI. The CDR3 totals 12 residues. Trimming took 6 bases from V and 6 from J, leaving 12 bases between them. CDR3 region: CASSRSGGEQYF. The CDR3 DNA reads as TGTGCCAGCAGCAGAAGCGGCGGCGAGCAGTACTTC.

The CDR3 region has the DNA TGTGCCAGCAGCCCCGACAGTTCCATTCGCTCCTACGAGCAGTACTTC. Protein sequence: CASSPDSSIRSYEQYF. This chain links TRBV4-2 with TRBJ2-7, with TRBD1 as a possible D gene (5 bases). Trimming cost V 4 bases and J 0 bases, with 16 bases left between them. The CDR3 has 16 residues. The germline V gene encodes CDR1 LGHNA and CDR2 YNFKEQ.

The genes are TRBV3-1 and TRBJ2-7; D perhaps matches TRBD2 (6 bases). The V gene's germline CDR1 is LGHDT and CDR2 YNNKEL (reference sequence). V gave up 0 bases and J gave up 6 bases, with 15 bases separating them. The CDR3 sequence is 15 residues long. The CDR3 reads CASSQDLVRGAEQYF. In DNA form, the CDR3 reads TGTGCCAGCAGCCAAGATCTCGTGCGCGGGGCCGAGCAGTACTTC.

This clonotype was seen a few times. The chain is built from TRBV6-5 and TRBJ1-2; 7 nucleotides agree with TRBD1. From germline, CDR1 is MNHEY and CDR2 SVGAGI. With V trimmed by 2 bases and J by 3 bases, 15 bases remained unmatched. CDR3 length: 18 amino acids. CDR3 region: CASSYLPSRQGRDYGYTF. In DNA form, the CDR3 reads TGTGCCAGCAGTTACCTACCCAGCCGACAGGGACGGGACTATGGCTACACCTTC.

As to this clonotype: One end of the junction is discordant with germline, which a read error may explain. This chain uses TRBV5-6 with TRBJ2-7, with no clear D. Per the germline V gene, CDR1 is SGHDT and CDR2 is YYEEEE. This CDR3 has 14 amino acids. CDR3 sequence (DNA): TGTGCCATCAGCCAAGGGCCTTTCTGCTGCGAGCAGTACTTC. As protein: CAISQGPFCCEQYF.

This chain links TRBV6-4 with TRBJ2-1; maybe TRBD2 (6 bases). V was trimmed by 0 bases and J by 12 bases, leaving 12 bases between them. The CDR3 is made up of 13 amino acids. Germline assignment: CDR1 MRHNA and CDR2 SNTAGT. The chain's CDR3 is CASSDSPSVGQFF. DNA for the CDR3: TGTGCCAGCAGTGACTCTCCTAGCGTGGGGCAGTTCTTC.

Only a few counts were recorded for this clonotype. V usage is TRBV20-1 and J usage is TRBJ2-2; the match to TRBD1 covers 11 bases. The CDR3 runs to 15 residues. V lost 5 bases and J lost 4; bases outside the gene matches: 6. CDR1 and CDR2 (germline): DFQATT, SNEGSKA (reference sequence). For the CDR3, the DNA is TGCAGTGCTGGGCGGACAGGGGGCATCACCGGGGAGCTGTTTTTT. Translated: CSAGRTGGITGELFF.

The CDR3 is CASRPPGAGEKLFF. CDR3 DNA sequence: TGTGCCAGCAGACCCCCAGGGGCTGGTGAAAAACTGTTTTTT. The chain has TRBV28 and TRBJ1-4; perhaps TRBD1 as D (6 bases). V lost 6 bases and J 7 bases, leaving 15 bases between the germline ends. This CDR3 contains 14 residues. In germline, CDR1 is MDHEN, CDR2 SYDVKM.

The V gene is TRBV6-2 or TRBV6-3, the J gene TRBJ2-2; weak D call: TRBD2 (5 bases). The germline V gene has CDR1 MNHEY and CDR2 SVGEGT. Trimming shortened V by 7 bases and J by 0 bases, and 12 bases separated the two germline ends. The CDR3 sequence is 15 residues long. CDR3 nucleotide sequence: TGTGCCAGCATTCTTCGGGGTTCGAACACCGGGGAGCTGTTTTTT. Its protein is CASILRGSNTGELFF.

This clonotype was seen just once. J is TRBJ2-3 and V is TRBV5-1; 10 bases are shared with TRBD2. This CDR3 has 16 residues. In germline, CDR1 is SGHRS, CDR2 YFSETQ. The junction had 5 bases not matched to a gene; V was cut back by 3 bases and J by 1 base. The CDR3 is CASSSRTSGRTDTQYF. The CDR3 region has the DNA TGCGCCAGCAGCTCGAGGACTAGCGGCCGCACAGATACGCAGTATTTT.

This clonotype turned up a few times. The CDR3 coding sequence is TGCGCCAGCAGCTTGGTTCAGGAGAACACCGGGGAGCTGTTTTTT. Its translation: CASSLVQENTGELFF. The V and J genes are TRBV5-1 and TRBJ2-2; D gene unclear. The CDR3 is made up of 15 amino acids. The V gene lost 0 bases and the J gene lost 1 base, with 7 bases spanning the gap. Germline CDR1 is SGHRS and CDR2 is YFSETQ.

This chain uses TRBV5-1 with TRBJ2-4; D ambiguous. Germline V gene sequence: CDR1 SGHRS, CDR2 YFSETQ. Trimming cost V 5 bases and J 0 bases, with 9 bases left between them. This CDR3 has 14 amino acids. The CDR3 region has the DNA TGCGCCAGCAGTCGGGCGGAAGCCAAAAACATTCAGTACTTC. Translating gives CASSRAEAKNIQYF.

This clonotype was seen only once. The chain employs TRBV6-5 and TRBJ2-7; D is ambiguous. Looked up from germline, CDR1 is MNHEY and CDR2 is SVGAGI. The CDR3 length is 15 residues. V lost 0 bases to trimming and J lost 0 bases, with 9 bases between them. The CDR3 sequence is CASSYSQSNSYEQYF. The CDR3 DNA sequence: TGTGCCAGCAGTTACTCACAGTCCAACTCCTACGAGCAGTACTTC.

The genes are TRBV6-1 and TRBJ2-4; no firm D call. The CDR3 extends over 14 amino acids. V shed 3 bases and J shed 8 bases, with 14 bases lying between them. Germline V gene lookup returns CDR1 MNHNS and CDR2 SASEGT. CDR3 loop: CASSDRIMWDIQYF. For the CDR3, the DNA is TGTGCCAGCAGTGACAGAATTATGTGGGACATTCAGTACTTC.

This clonotype was counted between two and nine times. The chain joins TRBV18 to TRBJ2-2, with 14 positions matching TRBD2. Per the germline V gene, CDR1 is KGHSH and CDR2 is LQKENI. The CDR3 totals 17 residues. After removal of 5 bases from V and 8 bases from J, the junction contained 10 bases not matched to a gene. The CDR3, as DNA: TGTGCCAGCTCAAGACCCGGACTAGCGGGAGGAACAGGGGAGCTGTTTTTT. Protein: CASSRPGLAGGTGELFF.

This clonotype has a handful of counts. The genes are TRBV30 and TRBJ2-5; 8 nucleotides align to TRBD1. CDR1 and CDR2 (germline): GTSNPN, SVGIG (reference sequence). The V gene end was trimmed by 5 bases and the J gene end by 6 bases; junction bases not matched to a gene: 5. CDR3 length: 12 residues. This CDR3 is CAWGTGGKTQYF. The DNA for the CDR3 is TGTGCCTGGGGTACAGGGGGAAAGACCCAGTACTTC.

The V call is TRBV6-1, the J call TRBJ2-1; D is ambiguous. Deletions cut 5 bases from V and 11 bases from J, with 13 bases between. The CDR3 is 12 residues long. CDR1 is MNHNS and CDR2 is SASEGT in the germline V gene. The CDR3 DNA sequence: TGTGCCAGCAGTTTGGGCCTCGAGAAGCAGTTCTTC. Its protein product is CASSLGLEKQFF.

Turning to this clonotype: One junction end disagrees with the germline gene, perhaps due to a read error. V gene TRBV14 combines with J gene TRBJ2-2; the D gene is possibly TRBD2 (5 bases). The CDR3 sequence is 16 residues long. CDR1 is SGHDN, CDR2 FVKESK, per germline. CDR3 nucleotide sequence: TGTGCCAGCAGCCCCCATCGGATGCTCGGCACCGGGGAGCTGTGTTTT. Translated: CASSPHRMLGTGELCF.

The chain employs TRBV14 and TRBJ2-4; D gene uncertain. The CDR3 loop spans 15 amino acids. Per germline, CDR1 SGHDN and CDR2 FVKESK. V lost 0 bases to trimming and J lost 0 bases, with 6 bases between them. The CDR3 spells CASSQDSLAKNIQYF. The DNA of the CDR3 is TGTGCCAGCAGCCAAGACAGTCTAGCCAAAAACATTCAGTACTTC. The variable domain in full, completed from reference TRBV14 and TRBJ2-4, reads EAGVTQFPSHSVIEKGQTVTLRCDPISGHDNLYWYRRVMGKEIKFLLHFVKESKQDESGMPNNRFLAERTGGTYSTLKVQPAELEDSGVYFCASSQDSLAKNIQYFGAGTRLSVL.

In this sample, this clonotype turned up a few times. The rearrangement uses TRBV7-9 and TRBJ2-7; weak D call: TRBD1 (6 bases). Trimming pared 2 bases from V and 5 bases from J, leaving 19 bases between. Germline assignment: CDR1 SEHNR and CDR2 FQNEAQ (reference sequence). The CDR3 loop spans 16 amino acids. CDR3 sequence (DNA): TGTGCCAGCAGCTTAATCCGGCCTACAGGGACCGACGAGCAGTACTTC. Protein: CASSLIRPTGTDEQYF.

This clonotype was seen a few times. The chain is built from TRBV18 and TRBJ2-1; D may be TRBD2 (6 bases). CDR1 is KGHSH, CDR2 LQKENI, per germline. The V end was cut by 8 bases, the J end by 0 bases, with 17 bases between. CDR3 length equals 16 residues. CDR3 nucleotide sequence: TGTGCCAGCCCGAACGGGACTCCGAGCTCCTACAATGAGCAGTTCTTC. Its protein product is CASPNGTPSSYNEQFF.

This clonotype was recorded a few times. The chain uses TRBV3-1 and TRBJ1-2; D is unresolved. The CDR3 sequence is 11 residues long. Germline V gives CDR1 LGHDT, CDR2 YNNKEL (reference sequence). The germline V and J ends were trimmed by 2 bases and 8 bases, with 6 bases remaining between them. CDR3 amino acids: CASSQSSGYTF. In DNA form, the CDR3 reads TGTGCCAGCAGCCAATCCAGCGGCTACACCTTC.

This clonotype was seen ten or more times. The V gene is TRBV12-3 or TRBV12-4, the J gene TRBJ2-2; D is ambiguous. The CDR3 totals 13 residues. The V end lost 1 base, the J end lost 7 bases, and 7 bases lay between the germline ends. The CDR3 region is CASSLETGGELFF. In nucleotides, the CDR3 is TGTGCCAGCAGTTTAGAGACTGGCGGGGAGCTGTTTTTT.

This clonotype showed up just a few times. The chain carries TRBV9 and TRBJ2-5; 7 bases line up with TRBD2. V gave up 0 bases and J gave up 4 bases; unmatched junction bases: 6. CDR1 is SGDLS, CDR2 YYNGEE, per germline. The CDR3 extends over 15 amino acids. Here the CDR3 reads CASSVVGGRVETQYF. The CDR3 DNA is TGTGCCAGCAGCGTAGTTGGAGGGAGGGTAGAGACCCAGTACTTC.

CDR3 coding DNA: TGTGCCAGCAGCTCACAGAGTGGCTACACCTTC. Translated: CASSSQSGYTF. V and J are TRBV7-9 and TRBJ1-2; D not resolved. With 4 bases removed from V and 7 bases from J, the gap between germline ends came to 7 bases. This CDR3 is 11 amino acids long. Germline V gives CDR1 SEHNR, CDR2 FQNEAQ (reference sequence). Full variable domain (rest looked up from reference TRBV7-9 and TRBJ1-2): DTGVSQNPRHKITKRGQNVTFRCDPISEHNRLYWYRQTLGQGPEFLTYFQNEAQLEKSRLLSDRFSAERPKGSFSTLEIQRTEQGDSAMYLCASSSQSGYTFGSGTRLTVV.

This clonotype was observed a handful of times. This chain joins TRBV3-1 and TRBJ1-1; D call uncertain. V was trimmed by 0 bases and J by 12 bases, leaving 5 bases between them. The CDR3 extends over 10 amino acids. CDR1 and CDR2 (germline): LGHDT, YNNKEL (reference sequence). The DNA of the CDR3 is TGTGCCAGCAGCCAAGAAAGAACTTTCTTT. Its protein product is CASSQERTFF. Full variable domain (rest looked up from reference TRBV3-1 and TRBJ1-1): DTAVSQTPKYLVTQMGNDKSIKCEQNLGHDTMYWYKQDSKKFLKIMFSYNNKELIINETVPNRFSPKSPDKAHLNLHINSLELGDSAVYFCASSQERTFFGQGTRLTVV.

This clonotype was seen a handful of times. The chain carries TRBV5-1 and TRBJ2-2, with D unclear. V gave up 0 bases and J gave up 1 base, with 7 bases separating them. CDR3 length: 15 residues. Per germline, CDR1 SGHRS and CDR2 YFSETQ. CDR3 sequence reads: CASSLVSGNTGELFF. CDR3 sequence (DNA): TGCGCCAGCAGCTTGGTCTCAGGGAACACCGGGGAGCTGTTTTTT.

This clonotype was seen repeatedly, ten times or more. At one boundary the junction diverges from the germline segment, which might be a read error. The rearrangement joins TRBV7-6 to TRBJ2-7; D may be TRBD1 (6 bases). The length of the CDR3 is 13 residues. From germline, CDR1 is SGHVS and CDR2 FNYEAQ. The CDR3 loop reads CASSLDRTYEQYF. DNA for the CDR3: TGCGCCAGCAGCTTGGACAGAACCTACGAGCAGTACTTC.

This clonotype occurred a few times. CDR3 coding DNA: TGCAGCGGGACTAGCGGGAGGAGGGACGAGCAGTACTTC. This codes for CSGTSGRRDEQYF. V and J are TRBV29-1 and TRBJ2-7; 14 positions match TRBD2. The germline gives CDR1 SQVTM, CDR2 ANQGSEA. The V gene end was trimmed by 7 bases and the J gene end by 5 bases; junction bases not matched to a gene: 4. This CDR3 contains 13 residues.

The chain recombines TRBV5-6 with TRBJ2-7; D remains ambiguous. Germline loops: CDR1 SGHDT, CDR2 YYEEEE. V was cut by 7 bases and J by 3 bases, with 14 bases left in between. The CDR3 contains 13 residues. The CDR3 protein is CASAPGLLYEQYF. The DNA of the CDR3 is TGTGCCAGCGCACCCGGGCTCCTCTACGAGCAGTACTTC.

This clonotype was seen only a few times. The rearrangement uses TRBV20-1 and TRBJ2-7, with D maybe TRBD2 (6 bases). This CDR3 comprises 12 residues. Between the trimmed V and J ends, which lost 3 bases and 3 bases, there was a span of 9 bases. Germline CDR1 reads DFQATT; CDR2 reads SNEGSKA (reference sequence). The CDR3 loop is CSAREDYYEQYF. The CDR3 nucleotides are TGCAGTGCTAGGGAGGACTACTACGAGCAGTACTTC.